This T cell receptor (beta chain) was recorded in a study of vaccination and CD4 T cells after COVID-19. Study-level background: Sampling after COVID took place at a median of 101 days (range 35 to 161) following diagnosis. Findings of the study overall: For SARS-CoV-2-reactive clonotypes, the median went from around 20 to 38, a nonsignificant increase.

The assay that was used to sequence DNA from cultured CD4+ T cells was the Oncomine TCR Beta short-read assay. MiXCR, run by TCRdb on the PCR reads, gives a single entry per CDR3 protein. The sample has approximately 8,500 distinct CDR3 sequences; 60% are singletons. This sample's treatment: roughly nine-day PBMC culture with coronavirus spike peptide pools or control peptides (ViraFEST assay). ViraFEST relied on peptide pools to expand antigen-specific T cells; the TCRs were sequenced afterward. Germline trimming cut 7 bases from V and 5 bases from J; bases unmatched to any gene: 7. The CDR3 runs 13 residues. Germline V lookup: CDR1 SEHNR, CDR2 FQNEAQ (reference sequence). This clonotype was counted a single time. Its target is not known.

Sequencing used CD4+ T cells from blood, cultured in vitro. The chain carries TRBV7-9 and TRBJ2-5; 7 bases align to TRBD2. This receptor was obtained from a human donor who had recovered from COVID-19. The CDR3 loop reads CASTPVGGETQYF. DNA for the CDR3: TGTGCCAGCACCCCAGTGGGGGGGGAGACCCAGTACTTC.